A selection of T cell receptor beta chains follows, all from one sample in a study of regulatory T cells in long-lasting Graves disease. TCRdb reanalysed the multiplex PCR reads using MiXCR and keeps one entry per CDR3 protein. The sample has 300,000 to 400,000 distinct CDR3 sequences; over 15% are singletons. This specimen consisted of peripheral blood mononuclear cells (PBMCs), obtained at new diagnosis, from a patient treated with antithyroid drugs. The source is a female donor with Graves disease. Both conserved end residues are trimmed from each CDR3.

j_gene,v_gene,CDR3aa
TRBJ1-1,TRBV6-1,ASSPEGGTEAF
TRBJ2-2,TRBV28,ASSLLASHGELF
TRBJ2-3,TRBV6-2/TRBV6-3,ASSPLGPLAGGPYTQY
TRBJ2-1,TRBV7-9,ASSLRGGGTSDEQF
TRBJ2-4,TRBV19,ASRPGGWAKNIQY
TRBJ2-2,TRBV19,ASSIPGLAGAQGGELF
TRBJ1-1,TRBV12-3/TRBV12-4,ASSLARAAAF
TRBJ2-2,TRBV12-3/TRBV12-4,ASRYRDRNTGELF
TRBJ1-6,TRBV15,ATSRVTGLFSPLH
TRBJ1-2,TRBV5-6,ASSWGTGGAKGYT
TRBJ2-7,TRBV28,ASSLEAGQSFSYEQY
TRBJ2-3,TRBV19,ASSTSIRTDTQY
TRBJ2-1,TRBV12-3/TRBV12-4,ASSYSPTNEQF
TRBJ2-7,TRBV11-2,ASSWTSVYEQY
TRBJ2-1,TRBV5-1,ASSLGLNQLNEQF
TRBJ2-3,TRBV7-8,ASSLIYPSTDTQY
TRBJ2-3,TRBV2,ASSEIGLAGTDTQY
TRBJ2-2,TRBV11-3,ASSLEGYNTGELF
TRBJ2-4,TRBV12-5,ASGLAREPRRAKNIQY
TRBJ2-1,TRBV20-1,SARGAAGTGEQF
TRBJ2-7,TRBV18,ASSPPAFSYEQY
TRBJ1-5,TRBV27,ASSLHGGRDSNQPQH
TRBJ2-2,TRBV7-9,ASSTGTGGKTGELF
TRBJ2-3,TRBV7-3,ASSPTGGSTDTQY
TRBJ2-1,TRBV11-2,ASRGTSGNSYNEQF
TRBJ1-6,TRBV18,ASSLRAVGDSPLH